This is a list of T cell receptor beta chains from one sample in a study of blood T cell repertoires in COVID-19. TCRdb's table, derived via immunoSEQ multiplex PCR, lists solely in-frame clones and lacks some. The table shows 210,000 or so clones, with 80% occurring only once. Sequenced: PBMCs or T cells enriched from blood (not recorded which). The receptors derive from a woman aged 40-49 years with acute COVID-19. CDR3s leave out the opening cysteine and the closing phenylalanine or tryptophan. The D gene is left open where the match is weak.

D,J,V,CDR3
-,TRBJ1-3,TRBV11-2,ASSLGRAYGDTIY
-,TRBJ1-1,TRBV29-1,SVEAQGWNTEAF
-,TRBJ2-4,TRBV7-2,ASSPRPEGFGIQY
TRBD2,TRBJ2-3,TRBV5-1,ASSLRGLAVDTQY
-,TRBJ2-3,TRBV9,ASSPSGINTDTQY
-,TRBJ2-2,TRBV5-1,ASSPRRGNTGELF
-,TRBJ1-2,TRBV10-3,AISESGSYYGYT
TRBD1,TRBJ1-1,TRBV3-1/TRBV3-2,ASTTGGGTEAF
-,TRBJ2-4,TRBV15,ATSRDILAQY
-,TRBJ1-5,TRBV19,ASSNRSGGNQPQH
TRBD1,TRBJ2-7,TRBV10-3,AISESKTGGGEQY
-,TRBJ2-5,TRBV9,ASGLSPAPETQY
TRBD2,TRBJ2-1,TRBV11-3,ASSLARGASGGFHNEQF
-,TRBJ1-2,TRBV7-9,ASSLASDSAAYT
-,TRBJ1-1,TRBV30,AWAGQTQGRGAF
-,TRBJ2-7,TRBV10-3,AISVRDRNPYEQY
-,TRBJ2-3,TRBV7-9,ASTRTAPSTDTQY
-,TRBJ1-1,TRBV5-6,ASTPEQGVPEAF
-,TRBJ2-6,TRBV7-2,ASSSRGPGANVLT
-,TRBJ1-6,TRBV7-6,ASSLALGGSYNSPLH
-,TRBJ1-2,TRBV7-9,ASSLREGQGYT
-,TRBJ1-2,TRBV3-1/TRBV3-2,ASSRGPYGYT
-,TRBJ2-1,TRBV5-1,ASSLGLGNNEQF
-,TRBJ2-7,TRBV5-1,ASSPTPSSYEQY
TRBD2,TRBJ2-3,TRBV9,ASNLAGGPTGDTQY
TRBD1,TRBJ2-2,TRBV4-2,ASSQGQGAFTGELF
TRBD1,TRBJ2-7,TRBV28,ASSSHDRGMIYEQY
TRBD1,TRBJ1-2,TRBV6-5,ASSFERGLGYT
-,TRBJ2-2,TRBV20-1,SASALWTAQGTGELF
-,TRBJ2-1,TRBV27,ASSSAALSYNEQF
TRBD1,TRBJ1-5,TRBV3-1/TRBV3-2,ASSQTTGGSQPQH
TRBD1,TRBJ2-7,TRBV7-2,ASSLEGRTGRTYEQY
-,TRBJ2-2,TRBV11-3,ASSLGGANTGELF
-,TRBJ1-2,TRBV6-5,ASSPTDLSYGYT
TRBD1,TRBJ2-5,TRBV7-2,ASSLDGRGYQETQY
-,TRBJ1-1,TRBV7-9,ASSLGDSWGRSEAF
-,TRBJ1-4,TRBV11-2,ASSPLRQEKLF
TRBD2,TRBJ2-5,TRBV19,ASSTVAGVGETQY
-,TRBJ1-2,TRBV19,ASSEQGSYGYT
TRBD1,TRBJ1-2,TRBV11-1,ASSPNRDRVLSGYT
TRBD2,TRBJ2-1,TRBV19,ASSISGGDGEQF
TRBD1,TRBJ1-5,TRBV5-8,ASSIQGASNQPQH
-,TRBJ1-6,TRBV7-2,ASSRTKTVSSYNSPLH
TRBD1,TRBJ1-4,TRBV2,ASSPVRTGDEKLF
TRBD2,TRBJ2-1,TRBV4-2,ASSQGRRGGSSYNEQF
-,TRBJ2-7,TRBV27,ASSFYPLRDLRSYEQY
-,TRBJ1-1,TRBV19,ASRTSGGALLPEAF
-,TRBJ2-5,TRBV12-5,ASGLVQERVLQETQY
-,TRBJ1-1,TRBV18,ASSPGHDFMNTEAF
-,TRBJ2-1,TRBV24-1,ATNGGLNDEQF
-,TRBJ1-3,TRBV28,ASSLRTAGNTIY
TRBD2,TRBJ2-1,TRBV5-1,ASSPHSGGVLNEQF
TRBD2,TRBJ2-3,TRBV6-5,ASMGGGAPDTQY
-,TRBJ2-5,TRBV7-3,ASSRRGLEETQY
-,TRBJ1-4,TRBV12-5,ASGLVGRGGGLF
-,TRBJ2-2,TRBV18,ASSTRTGQNTGELF
TRBD1,TRBJ1-1,TRBV7-3,ASSPYQGATEAF
TRBD1,TRBJ2-7,TRBV27,ASRRGTGGASLYEQY
TRBD2,TRBJ2-7,TRBV28,ASSPPTSGSIEQY
TRBD1,TRBJ2-5,TRBV29-1,SGLTGETQY